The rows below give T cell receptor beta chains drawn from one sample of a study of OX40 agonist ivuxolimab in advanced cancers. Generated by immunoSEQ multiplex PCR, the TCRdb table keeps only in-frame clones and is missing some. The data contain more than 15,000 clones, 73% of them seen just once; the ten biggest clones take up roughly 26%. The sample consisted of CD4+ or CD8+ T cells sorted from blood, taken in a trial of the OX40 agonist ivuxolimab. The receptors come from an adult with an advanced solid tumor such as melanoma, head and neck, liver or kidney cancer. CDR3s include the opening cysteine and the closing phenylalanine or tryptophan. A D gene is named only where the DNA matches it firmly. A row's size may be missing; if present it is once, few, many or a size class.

CASTTSSGRAWGQFF	TGTGCCAGCACCACATCTAGCGGGAGGGCCTGGGGGCAGTTCTTC	TRBV27	few	TRBD2	TRBJ2-1
CASSSPSQSGKGNEQFF	TGTGCCAGCAGTTCCCCCTCCCAAAGCGGAAAGGGGAATGAGCAGTTCTTC	TRBV27	-	-	TRBJ2-1
CAWKLKPGYGYTF	TGTGCCTGGAAATTGAAACCGGGTTATGGCTACACCTTC	TRBV30	medium-sized	-	TRBJ1-2
CASSGSGTEAFF	TGTGCCAGTAGTGGGTCGGGAACTGAAGCTTTCTTT	TRBV19	-	-	TRBJ1-1
CASRSGQGFTEQYF	TGTGCCAGCAGATCGGGACAGGGGTTCACCGAGCAGTACTTC	TRBV6-5	medium-sized	TRBD1	TRBJ2-7
CTSSQLTVYNEKLFF	TGCACCAGCAGCCAACTGACAGTATATAATGAAAAACTGTTTTTT	TRBV1	-	-	TRBJ1-4
CASSEGQGARTEAFF	TGCGCCAGCAGCGAGGGACAGGGGGCGAGGACTGAAGCTTTCTTT	TRBV5-1	-	TRBD1	TRBJ1-1
CAWSVQTGHSNQPQHF	TGTGCCTGGAGTGTACAGACAGGGCATAGCAATCAGCCCCAGCATTTT	TRBV30	large	TRBD1	TRBJ1-5
CASSPTGGTNYGYTF	TGTGCCAGTAGCCCGACAGGGGGGACTAACTATGGCTACACCTTC	TRBV19	-	TRBD1	TRBJ1-2
CASSQRGVSYEQYF	TGTGCCAGCAGCCAGAGAGGCGTCTCCTACGAGCAGTACTTC	TRBV6-1	-	-	TRBJ2-7
CAISESGDLGEQYF	TGTGCCATCAGTGAGTCCGGGGACTTGGGCGAGCAGTACTTC	TRBV10-3	-	-	TRBJ2-7
CAWSVAQGEGVGKLFF	TGTGCCTGGAGTGTCGCTCAGGGAGAAGGAGTTGGAAAACTGTTTTTT	TRBV30	medium-sized	-	TRBJ1-4
CASWEGTGVHEQYF	TGTGCCTCCTGGGAGGGGACAGGGGTCCACGAGCAGTACTTC	TRBV30	medium-sized	TRBD1	TRBJ2-7
CASSATGDLGKQYF	TGTGCCAGCAGTGCGACAGGGGACCTAGGCAAGCAGTACTTC	TRBV2	-	TRBD1	TRBJ2-7
CASADRDKNIQYF	TGTGCCAGTGCCGATCGGGACAAAAACATTCAGTACTTC	TRBV19	-	-	TRBJ2-4
CASSLIRRTGEGETQYF	TGTGCCAGCAGCCTAATAAGGCGGACAGGCGAAGGGGAGACCCAGTACTTC	TRBV5-6	-	TRBD1	TRBJ2-5
CASSLGGGYTF	TGTGCCAGCAGCCTGGGAGGTGGCTACACCTTC	TRBV5-6	-	-	TRBJ1-2
CASSPSGSTWEQFF	TGTGCCAGCAGTCCTAGCGGGAGTACCTGGGAGCAGTTCTTC	TRBV27	-	TRBD2	TRBJ2-1
CASSLGRYTDTQYF	TGTGCCAGCAGCCTCGGGAGGTACACAGATACGCAGTATTTT	TRBV5-4	-	TRBD2	TRBJ2-3
CASSSGYTEAFF	TGCGCCAGCAGCTCCGGTTACACTGAAGCTTTCTTT	TRBV5-1	-	-	TRBJ1-1
CASSFRDRGLNEQFF	TGTGCCAGCAGTTTCCGGGACAGGGGGCTCAATGAGCAGTTCTTC	TRBV28	once	TRBD1	TRBJ2-1
CASSLALAGDYEQYF	TGTGCCAGCAGCTTAGCACTAGCGGGAGACTACGAGCAGTACTTC	TRBV11-3	-	TRBD2	TRBJ2-7
CAWSLGRNEQFF	TGTGCCTGGTCCCTGGGACGCAATGAGCAGTTCTTC	TRBV30	-	-	TRBJ2-1
CASRDVPGGPYEQYF	TGTGCCAGCAGGGACGTACCGGGAGGACCCTACGAGCAGTACTTC	TRBV21-1	-	-	TRBJ2-7
CASSLGPANSNQPQHF	TGTGCCAGCAGTCTGGGCCCGGCGAATAGCAATCAGCCCCAGCATTTT	TRBV28	medium-sized	-	TRBJ1-5
CASSDVGNEQFF	TGTGCCAGCAGCGATGTCGGAAATGAGCAGTTCTTC	TRBV14	-	-	TRBJ2-1
CASSFRGGNTEAFF	TGTGCCAGCAGCTTCAGGGGCGGAAACACTGAAGCTTTCTTT	TRBV11-2	-	-	TRBJ1-1
CASSGKITGTGHTEAFF	TGTGCCAGTAGTGGGAAAATAACCGGGACAGGCCACACTGAAGCTTTCTTT	TRBV19	-	TRBD1	TRBJ1-1
CASVRENNEQFF	TGTGCCAGCGTTCGAGAGAACAATGAGCAGTTCTTC	TRBV28	-	-	TRBJ2-1
CSYTVVTYNEQFF	TGCAGTTATACCGTGGTTACCTACAATGAGCAGTTCTTC	TRBV29-1	-	-	TRBJ2-1
CASSEVGGDYGYTF	TGCGCCAGCAGCGAGGTCGGAGGGGACTATGGCTACACCTTC	TRBV5-1	-	-	TRBJ1-2
CASSDGSHSNQPQHF	TGTGCCAGCAGTGACGGATCTCACAGCAATCAGCCCCAGCATTTT	TRBV27	-	-	TRBJ1-5
CASSLDAGITYNEQFF	TGTGCCAGCAGCTTAGACGCGGGAATCACCTACAATGAGCAGTTCTTC	TRBV7-2	-	-	TRBJ2-1
CSVEDVLAGAYNEQFF	TGCAGCGTTGAAGACGTACTAGCGGGAGCCTACAATGAGCAGTTCTTC	TRBV29-1	many	TRBD2	TRBJ2-1
CASSQDGESSYEQYF	TGTGCCAGCAGCCAGGACGGGGAGAGCTCCTACGAGCAGTACTTC	TRBV27	-	-	TRBJ2-7
CASSIFYGDNQPQHF	TGTGCCAGTAGTATTTTTTACGGGGACAATCAGCCCCAGCATTTT	TRBV19	-	-	TRBJ1-5
CASSQQGGREKLFF	TGTGCCAGCAGCCAGCAGGGGGGTCGAGAAAAACTGTTTTTT	TRBV6-6	once	TRBD1	TRBJ1-4
CASSIYRDTDTQYF	TGTGCCAGTAGTATCTACAGGGACACAGATACGCAGTATTTT	TRBV19	-	-	TRBJ2-3
CASSIGRTRGYGYTF	TGTGCCAGCAGCATCGGACGGACGCGAGGTTATGGCTACACCTTC	TRBV5-6	-	-	TRBJ1-2
CASSLSDEQYF	TGTGCCAGCAGTTTATCGGACGAGCAGTACTTC	TRBV28	-	-	TRBJ2-7